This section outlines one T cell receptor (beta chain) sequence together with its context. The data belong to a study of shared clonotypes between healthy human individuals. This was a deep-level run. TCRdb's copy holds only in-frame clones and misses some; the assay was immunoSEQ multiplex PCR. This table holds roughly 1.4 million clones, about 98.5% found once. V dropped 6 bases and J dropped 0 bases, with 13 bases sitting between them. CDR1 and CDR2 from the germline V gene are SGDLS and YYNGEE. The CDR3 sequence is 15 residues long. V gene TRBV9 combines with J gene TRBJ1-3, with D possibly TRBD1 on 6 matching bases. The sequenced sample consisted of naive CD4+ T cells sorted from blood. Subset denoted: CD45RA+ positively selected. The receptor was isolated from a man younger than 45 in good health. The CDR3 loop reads CASNTADSSGNTIYF. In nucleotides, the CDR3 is TGTGCCAGCAACACCGCGGACAGCTCTGGAAACACCATATATTTT.